A selection of T cell receptor beta chains follows, all from one sample in a study of blood T cell repertoires in COVID-19. Produced via immunoSEQ multiplex PCR; TCRdb's table is partial and in-frame only. The sample shows some 80,000 clones, 85% of them seen only once. Sequenced: peripheral blood. Receptor source: a man in his 60s with COVID-19, enrolled during active disease. CDR3s include the opening cysteine and the closing phenylalanine or tryptophan. The D gene is left open where the match is weak. Rows give clone size only sometimes, using once, few, many, or a class for an expanded clone.

j_call,d_call,clone_size,v_call,cdr3_aa,cdr3_nt
TRBJ2-2,-,-,TRBV3-1/TRBV3-2,CASSHGSSGLNTGELFF,TGTGCCAGCAGCCACGGATCCAGCGGCCTAAACACCGGGGAGCTGTTTTTT
TRBJ2-5,-,-,TRBV5-5,CASSSSLETQYF,TGTGCCAGCAGCTCTTCTCTCGAGACCCAGTACTTC
TRBJ1-1,TRBD1,-,TRBV10-3,CAIRRDRGGTEAFF,TGTGCCATCAGACGCGACAGGGGGGGCACTGAAGCTTTCTTT
TRBJ2-2,-,-,TRBV2,CASRAGTLGELFF,TGTGCCAGCAGGGCGGGAACCCTCGGGGAGCTGTTTTTT
TRBJ2-7,-,-,TRBV6-1,CASSDVYEQYF,TGTGCCAGCAGTGACGTCTACGAGCAGTACTTC
TRBJ1-5,-,-,TRBV4-2,CASSQEGSLSPQHF,TGTGCCAGCAGCCAAGAGGGCAGCCTCTCGCCCCAGCATTTT
TRBJ1-5,-,-,TRBV1,CTSSRRRQGRCQPQHF,TGCACCAGCAGCCGTAGAAGACAGGGGAGATGTCAGCCCCAGCATTTT
TRBJ2-7,TRBD1,-,TRBV10-3,CATLAGTGLVEQYF,TGTGCCACCCTTGCGGGGACAGGGTTGGTCGAGCAGTACTTC
TRBJ1-4,TRBD1,-,TRBV7-2,CASSLISGGVEKLFF,TGTGCCAGCAGCTTAATATCAGGGGGCGTTGAAAAACTGTTTTTT
TRBJ2-7,-,-,TRBV20-1,CSARDRGEQYF,TGCAGTGCTAGAGATCGAGGCGAGCAGTACTTC
TRBJ2-2,-,-,TRBV7-9,CASRHRLSSGKGFAGELFF,TGTGCCAGCAGACATAGACTTAGTAGCGGAAAGGGTTTTGCCGGGGAGCTGTTTTTT
TRBJ1-4,-,once,TRBV20-1,CSVPERAKLFF,TGCAGTGTCCCGGAGAGGGCAAAACTGTTTTTT
TRBJ2-1,TRBD1,-,TRBV9,CASSKEGTGYNEQFF,TGTGCCAGCAGCAAAGAGGGGACAGGTTACAATGAGCAGTTCTTC
TRBJ2-4,-,-,TRBV27,CASSDTPGENIQYF,TGTGCCAGCAGTGATACCCCCGGGGAAAACATTCAGTACTTC
TRBJ1-1,-,few,TRBV7-6,CASSLAVGRGTEAFF,TGTGCCAGCAGCTTAGCTGTGGGCAGGGGCACTGAAGCTTTCTTT
TRBJ2-3,TRBD1,-,TRBV11-2,CASSYDRQGGFTDTQYF,TGTGCCAGCAGCTACGACCGACAGGGGGGATTCACAGATACGCAGTATTTT
TRBJ2-3,TRBD2,-,TRBV5-1,CASCKVGAGTDTQYF,TGCGCCAGCTGCAAGGTGGGAGCGGGGACAGATACGCAGTATTTT
TRBJ1-3,TRBD1,few,TRBV18,CASSQQGASGNTIYF,TGTGCCAGCTCTCAACAGGGGGCATCTGGAAACACCATATATTTT
TRBJ1-2,TRBD1,-,TRBV3-1/TRBV3-2,CASSHGQGALTF,TGTGCCAGCAGCCACGGACAGGGGGCATTAACCTTC
TRBJ2-1,-,-,TRBV5-1,CASSLPQISYNEQFF,TGCGCCAGCAGCTTGCCCCAGATCTCCTACAATGAGCAGTTCTTC
TRBJ1-3,TRBD1,-,TRBV10-2,CASRSGQGGNTIYF,TGCGCCAGCAGATCGGGACAGGGAGGAAACACCATATATTTT
TRBJ1-6,-,few,TRBV7-6,CASRSGSRVLNSPLHF,TGTGCCAGCAGATCAGGGTCAAGGGTTTTGAATTCACCCCTCCACTTT
TRBJ2-7,-,-,TRBV3-1/TRBV3-2,CASSQAPDEQYF,TGTGCCAGCAGCCAAGCCCCGGACGAGCAGTACTTC
TRBJ2-2,-,-,TRBV11-2,CASSPGHFLDTGELFF,TGTGCCAGCAGCCCCGGACATTTTTTGGACACCGGGGAGCTGTTTTTT
TRBJ2-7,TRBD2,-,TRBV18,CASSPAGLPSYEQYF,TGTGCCAGCTCCCCAGCGGGACTACCATCCTACGAGCAGTACTTC
TRBJ2-3,-,-,TRBV6-5,CASSYDRDTDTQYF,TGTGCCAGCAGTTACGACAGAGACACAGATACGCAGTATTTT
TRBJ2-2,TRBD1,-,TRBV7-9,CASRQGGDGGELFF,TGTGCCAGCAGGCAAGGGGGCGATGGCGGGGAGCTGTTTTTT
TRBJ1-1,-,-,TRBV19,CASGGGLGTEAFF,TGTGCCAGCGGGGGGGGATTGGGCACTGAAGCTTTCTTT
TRBJ2-5,-,-,TRBV29-1,CSVGKGAGETQYF,TGCAGCGTGGGAAAGGGAGCTGGTGAGACCCAGTACTTC
TRBJ1-4,-,-,TRBV6-1,CASSDVDTEVNEKLFF,TGTGCCAGCAGTGACGTCGATACAGAAGTTAATGAAAAACTGTTTTTT
TRBJ2-7,TRBD2,-,TRBV18,CASSPGGVSYEQYF,TGTGCCAGCTCACCGGGGGGGGTGTCCTACGAGCAGTACTTC
TRBJ2-3,TRBD1,-,TRBV5-1,CASSSGTGPTDTQYF,TGCGCCAGCAGCTCCGGGACAGGGCCCACAGATACGCAGTATTTT
TRBJ2-7,-,-,TRBV5-6,CASSSTTNYEQYF,TGTGCCAGCAGCTCCACCACAAACTACGAGCAGTACTTC
TRBJ1-6,TRBD1,-,TRBV9,CASSVQGVSPLHF,TGTGCCAGCAGCGTACAGGGGGTTTCACCCCTCCACTTT
TRBJ1-2,-,-,TRBV19,CASSIETRGLPNYGYTF,TGTGCCAGTAGTATAGAAACCAGGGGCCTACCGAACTATGGCTACACCTTC
TRBJ1-5,-,-,TRBV27,CASSLGRAQPQHF,TGTGCCAGCAGTTTAGGCAGGGCACAGCCCCAGCATTTT
TRBJ2-7,TRBD2,-,TRBV30,CAWSWTSGSYEQYF,TGTGCCTGGAGTTGGACTAGCGGGAGCTACGAGCAGTACTTC
TRBJ1-6,-,-,TRBV2,CASSELGGGGSPLHF,TGTGCCAGCAGTGAATTGGGGGGGGGAGGATCACCCCTCCACTTT
TRBJ1-4,TRBD1,-,TRBV6-5,CARALTGAGEKLFF,TGTGCCAGGGCCTTAACAGGGGCGGGGGAAAAACTGTTTTTT
TRBJ1-1,-,-,TRBV19,CASSQGFFGNTEAFF,TGTGCCAGTAGCCAGGGCTTCTTTGGTAACACTGAAGCTTTCTTT
TRBJ2-1,-,once,TRBV6-6,CASSPQVENEQFF,TGTGCCAGCAGTCCTCAAGTAGAGAATGAGCAGTTCTTC
TRBJ2-5,-,-,TRBV28,CASSFSEGGETQYF,TGTGCCAGCAGTTTCTCGGAGGGTGGTGAGACCCAGTACTTC
TRBJ2-5,TRBD2,-,TRBV3-1/TRBV3-2,CASSQDVSGGVQETQYF,TGTGCCAGCAGCCAAGACGTAAGCGGGGGGGTCCAAGAGACCCAGTACTTC